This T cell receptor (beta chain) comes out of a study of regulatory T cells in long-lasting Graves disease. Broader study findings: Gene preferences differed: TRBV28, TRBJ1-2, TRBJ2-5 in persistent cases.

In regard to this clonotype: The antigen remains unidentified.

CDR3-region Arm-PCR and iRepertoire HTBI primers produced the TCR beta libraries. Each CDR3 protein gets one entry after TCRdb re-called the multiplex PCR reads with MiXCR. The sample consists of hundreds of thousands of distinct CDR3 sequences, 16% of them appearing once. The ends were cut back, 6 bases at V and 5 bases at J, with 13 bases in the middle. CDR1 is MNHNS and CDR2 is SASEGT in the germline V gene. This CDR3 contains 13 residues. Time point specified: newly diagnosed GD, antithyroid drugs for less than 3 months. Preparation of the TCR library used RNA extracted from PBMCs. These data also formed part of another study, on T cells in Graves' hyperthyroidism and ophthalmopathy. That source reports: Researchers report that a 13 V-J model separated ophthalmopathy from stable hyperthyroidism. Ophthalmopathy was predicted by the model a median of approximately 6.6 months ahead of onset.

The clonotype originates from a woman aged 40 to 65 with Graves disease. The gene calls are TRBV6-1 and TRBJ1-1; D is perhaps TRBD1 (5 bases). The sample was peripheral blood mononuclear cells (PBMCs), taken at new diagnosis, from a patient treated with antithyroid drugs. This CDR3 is CASRPFGGTEAFF. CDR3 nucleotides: TGTGCCAGCAGACCTTTTGGGGGAACTGAAGCTTTCTTT.